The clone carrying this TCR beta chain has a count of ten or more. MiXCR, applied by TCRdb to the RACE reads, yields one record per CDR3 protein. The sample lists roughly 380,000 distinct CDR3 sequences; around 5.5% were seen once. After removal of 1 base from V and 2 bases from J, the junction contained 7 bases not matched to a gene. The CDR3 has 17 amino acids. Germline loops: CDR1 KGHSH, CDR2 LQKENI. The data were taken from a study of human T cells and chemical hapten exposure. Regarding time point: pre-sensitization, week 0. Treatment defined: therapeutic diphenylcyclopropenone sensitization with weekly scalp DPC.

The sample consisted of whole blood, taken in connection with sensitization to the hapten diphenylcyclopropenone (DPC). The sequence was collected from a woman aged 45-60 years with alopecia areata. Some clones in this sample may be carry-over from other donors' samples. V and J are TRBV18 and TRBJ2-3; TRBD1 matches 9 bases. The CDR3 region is CASSPLSGTGHTDTQYF. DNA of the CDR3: TGTGCCAGCTCACCACTCTCCGGGACAGGGCACACAGATACGCAGTATTTT.